This T cell receptor beta chain is from a study of CD8+ T cells in alopecia areata listed by TCRdb under 2018. A note on the overall study: Treated patients were enrolled in an open-label pilot trial of oral tofacitinib at 5 to 10 mg twice daily for moderate-to-severe alopecia areata. Tofacitinib was administered for 6 to 18 months, and 6 months of follow-up off drug were then conducted to assess delayed response and recurrence. In both human patients and the C3H/HeJ mouse model, the study applied high-throughput TCRbeta sequencing to look at T cell clonal expansion in alopecia areata. In humans, TCRbeta sequencing was performed on scalp tissue and on sorted CD4+ and CD8+ peripheral blood T cells from healthy controls and from patients with patchy or totalis/universalis alopecia areata. Patients on tofacitinib were biopsied at baseline and after 4 and 24 weeks of treatment, and several of the patients also had a later scalp biopsy. Clonality in the scalp was compared among normal scalp (n=4), patchy alopecia areata scalp (n=8), and alopecia totalis/universalis scalp (n=8). RNA came from the PAXgene miRNA kit for fixed scalp, the miRNeasy kit for PBMCs, and the RNeasy kit for mouse skin. immunoSEQ multiplex PCR using 35 Vbeta forward primers and 13 Jbeta reverse primers was used to amplify TCRbeta CDR3 regions. The study at large found these results: Unlike mouse skin, which is dominated by gammadelta T cells, normal human skin has resident alphabeta T cells that are also sequenced, and this complicates analysis of the scalp TCR repertoire. Shared TCR sequences between patients were less evident than in mice, which may be partly attributable to HLA diversity in the patient population. Compared with normal scalp, lesional scalp, particularly in alopecia totalis/universalis, had higher clonality and more expanded CD8+ clones, which suggests antigenic drive.

Measured from the cysteine to the phenylalanine, the CDR3 is 13 residues long. This entry keeps only the CDR3 DNA: 39 bases, framed from base 1. CDR1 is given as SNHLY and CDR2 as FYNNEI, both from the germline V gene. V was cut back by 5 bases and J by 0 bases, leaving a gap of 7 bases between them. The library relied on the immunoSEQ multiplex PCR assay. RNA was extracted from all samples and reverse transcribed into cDNA as template for TCR sequencing. SuperScript III was used to make first-strand cDNA, primed with a 2:1 mix of oligo-dT and random hexamers. Amplification bias was assessed with a synthetic immune receptor repertoire, and residual bias was removed computationally. For the original study's pipeline: Raw reads were preprocessed to remove errors, and CDR3 was defined according to IMGT conventions as the region from the conserved cysteine to phenylalanine. Clonality was computed as 1 minus the Shannon entropy, with the entropy normalized by log2 of the number of productive unique TCRs. Scalp TCRbeta sequences were cross-referenced with sorted blood CD4 and CD8 repertoires so that the CD4 or CD8 identity of scalp clones could be inferred. In TCRdb, the immuneACCESS table is reduced to in-frame sequences with V and J assigned. These tables do not hold every clone; where another copy was compared, an unresolved V gene accounts for under half, and the others remain unexplained. V and J calls and clone size are given by that table; D and trimming were obtained from the DNA. A total of 100,000 to 150,000 clones appear in this sample, about two fifths of them only once. The ten largest make up roughly 3.3% of the sample.

From alopecia areata patients, peripheral blood was collected along with lesional scalp punch biopsies. PBMCs were isolated by density centrifugation and stained for CD3, CD4 and CD8, and CD4+ and CD8+ T cells were sorted on a FACSAria. This clone showed up just a few times. Its antigen remains unidentified. No much larger clone exists at a distance of one base, and base qualities are not known. The sequence was obtained from a human donor with alopecia areata. The sequenced sample consisted of CD4+ T cells sorted from blood. The chain is encoded by TRBV2 joined to TRBJ1-1; possibly the D gene is TRBD1, per 6 matching bases. The nucleotide sequence is given as TGTGCCAGCAGTCGACAGGTGAACACTGAAGCTTTCTTT. This codes for CASSRQVNTEAFF.